A selection of T cell receptor beta chains follows, all from one sample in a study of control samples from healthy donors and cancer patients. Using immunoSEQ multiplex PCR, the repertoire was profiled, and TCRdb retains in-frame clones only, with some absent. The table records roughly 41,000 clones, less than 95% of them present only once. The specimen sequenced was blood. The receptors here all came from a man aged 55 to 69 in good health. CDR3s include the opening cysteine and the closing phenylalanine or tryptophan. A D gene is named only where the DNA matches it firmly. The size of a clone is reported for some rows only, either as once, few or many, or as a class for expanded clones.

J gene: TRBJ1-1
D gene: NA
V gene: TRBV9
CDR3 length: 13
clone size: once
CDR3 DNA: TGTGCCAGCAGCGTAGCTTATGGGCCTGAAGCTTTCTTT
CDR3 protein: CASSVAYGPEAFF

J gene: TRBJ1-5
D gene: NA
V gene: TRBV29-1
CDR3 length: 13
clone size: NA
CDR3 DNA: TGCAGCGTTGTATCAGGTAGCAATCAGCCCCAGCATTTT
CDR3 protein: CSVVSGSNQPQHF

J gene: TRBJ1-4
D gene: TRBD1
V gene: TRBV13
CDR3 length: 18
clone size: NA
CDR3 DNA: TGTGCCAGCAGCCACGCCGAGGTTGACAGGGGCCCTTCCGGAAAACTGTTTTTT
CDR3 protein: CASSHAEVDRGPSGKLFF

J gene: TRBJ2-1
D gene: TRBD2
V gene: TRBV5-4
CDR3 length: 12
clone size: NA
CDR3 DNA: TGTGCCAGCAGCTTCCCGGGACTACATGAGTTCTTC
CDR3 protein: CASSFPGLHEFF

J gene: TRBJ2-3
D gene: TRBD2
V gene: TRBV24-1
CDR3 length: 14
clone size: once
CDR3 DNA: TGTGCCACCAGCTCAGCGGGAGTTGATTATACGCAGTATTTT
CDR3 protein: CATSSAGVDYTQYF

J gene: TRBJ2-7
D gene: TRBD1
V gene: TRBV24-1
CDR3 length: 16
clone size: NA
CDR3 DNA: TGTGCCACCAGTGATTCTAGATGGACAGGGGTCTACGAGCAGTACTTC
CDR3 protein: CATSDSRWTGVYEQYF

J gene: TRBJ2-2
D gene: TRBD1
V gene: TRBV12-5
CDR3 length: 17
clone size: NA
CDR3 DNA: TGTGCTAGTGGTTTGGGGGGGACAGGGCTTAAGGCCGGGGAGCTGTTTTTT
CDR3 protein: CASGLGGTGLKAGELFF

J gene: TRBJ1-4
D gene: TRBD1
V gene: TRBV11-2
CDR3 length: 15
clone size: NA
CDR3 DNA: TGTGCCAGCAGCCTGCTAAGGACAGGGGGGGAAAAACTGTTTTTT
CDR3 protein: CASSLLRTGGEKLFF

J gene: TRBJ2-1
D gene: NA
V gene: TRBV11-2
CDR3 length: 14
clone size: NA
CDR3 DNA: TGTGCCAGCAGCCTCCCGGGCTCCTACAATGAGCAGTTCTTC
CDR3 protein: CASSLPGSYNEQFF

J gene: TRBJ1-6
D gene: NA
V gene: TRBV14
CDR3 length: 13
clone size: NA
CDR3 DNA: TGTGCCAGCGCCCAATACTATAATTCACCCCTCCACTTT
CDR3 protein: CASAQYYNSPLHF

J gene: TRBJ1-6
D gene: NA
V gene: TRBV2
CDR3 length: 13
clone size: once
CDR3 DNA: TGTGCCATCTCCCGGGATAATAATTCACCCCTCCACTTT
CDR3 protein: CAISRDNNSPLHF

J gene: TRBJ1-2
D gene: TRBD1
V gene: TRBV12-3/TRBV12-4
CDR3 length: 13
clone size: NA
CDR3 DNA: TGTGCCAGCAGTGAGGGACAGATCTATGGCTACACCTTC
CDR3 protein: CASSEGQIYGYTF

J gene: TRBJ2-1
D gene: TRBD1
V gene: TRBV6-5
CDR3 length: 15
clone size: NA
CDR3 DNA: TGTGCCAGCAGTTCTCCCGGGACAGGGTTCAATGAGCAGTTCTTC
CDR3 protein: CASSSPGTGFNEQFF

J gene: TRBJ1-1
D gene: TRBD1
V gene: TRBV5-6
CDR3 length: 16
clone size: NA
CDR3 DNA: TGTGCCAGCAGCTTATTGGGGACAGTGAAGAACACTGAAGCTTTCTTT
CDR3 protein: CASSLLGTVKNTEAFF

J gene: TRBJ2-5
D gene: NA
V gene: TRBV4-2
CDR3 length: 11
clone size: NA
CDR3 DNA: TGTGCCAGCAGGGCGGGAGAGACCCAGTACTTC
CDR3 protein: CASRAGETQYF

J gene: TRBJ2-5
D gene: TRBD2
V gene: TRBV5-1
CDR3 length: 16
clone size: NA
CDR3 DNA: TGCGCCAGCAGCCCCCCCCGTGGCGGGGAGGGGGAGACCCAGTACTTC
CDR3 protein: CASSPPRGGEGETQYF

J gene: TRBJ1-6
D gene: TRBD1
V gene: TRBV27
CDR3 length: 14
clone size: NA
CDR3 DNA: TGTGCCAGCACCCTAGTGGGACAGGGTTCACCCCTCCACTTT
CDR3 protein: CASTLVGQGSPLHF

J gene: TRBJ2-3
D gene: NA
V gene: TRBV5-5
CDR3 length: 14
clone size: NA
CDR3 DNA: TGTGCCAGCAGCTTGGGGGGTACCCACGATACGCAGTATTTT
CDR3 protein: CASSLGGTHDTQYF

J gene: TRBJ1-1
D gene: TRBD1
V gene: TRBV9
CDR3 length: 15
clone size: NA
CDR3 DNA: TGTGCCAGCAGCGTAGCCCCCGGGACAGGGGTTCAAGCTTTCTTT
CDR3 protein: CASSVAPGTGVQAFF

J gene: TRBJ1-4
D gene: TRBD1
V gene: TRBV2
CDR3 length: 14
clone size: NA
CDR3 DNA: TGTGCCAGCAGTGAAAGGGACAGGGGCGGAAAACTGTTTTTT
CDR3 protein: CASSERDRGGKLFF

J gene: TRBJ1-1
D gene: TRBD1
V gene: TRBV14
CDR3 length: 14
clone size: NA
CDR3 DNA: TGTGCCAGCAGCCCTAGGACAGGGAACACTGAAGCTTTCTTT
CDR3 protein: CASSPRTGNTEAFF

J gene: TRBJ1-3
D gene: NA
V gene: TRBV25-1
CDR3 length: 13
clone size: NA
CDR3 DNA: TGTGCCAGCAGTGAACCAGTAAGGAACACCATATATTTT
CDR3 protein: CASSEPVRNTIYF

J gene: TRBJ2-1
D gene: TRBD2
V gene: TRBV2
CDR3 length: 13
clone size: NA
CDR3 DNA: TGTGCCAGCAGGGCGGGGGTCTACAATGAGCAGTTCTTC
CDR3 protein: CASRAGVYNEQFF

J gene: TRBJ2-7
D gene: NA
V gene: TRBV30
CDR3 length: 15
clone size: once
CDR3 DNA: TGTGCCTGGAGTGTAGGGGGTAGCGGAGCTTACGAGCAGTACTTC
CDR3 protein: CAWSVGGSGAYEQYF

J gene: TRBJ2-7
D gene: TRBD2
V gene: TRBV27
CDR3 length: 18
clone size: NA
CDR3 DNA: TGTGCCAGCAGTTTATTCCCGGGACTAGCGGGAGGGATGGGGGAGCAGTACTTC
CDR3 protein: CASSLFPGLAGGMGEQYF

J gene: TRBJ2-7
D gene: NA
V gene: TRBV7-9
CDR3 length: 15
clone size: few
CDR3 DNA: TGTGCCAGCAGCTTAGTTGGGTTTACGATCGACGAGCAGTACTTC
CDR3 protein: CASSLVGFTIDEQYF

J gene: TRBJ1-4
D gene: NA
V gene: TRBV5-5
CDR3 length: 14
clone size: NA
CDR3 DNA: TGTGCCAGCAGCTTGCGAGGTCGTAATGAAAAACTGTTTTTT
CDR3 protein: CASSLRGRNEKLFF

J gene: TRBJ2-3
D gene: TRBD2
V gene: TRBV11-3
CDR3 length: 15
clone size: NA
CDR3 DNA: TGTGCCAGCTCTACCGGGACTAGTGCCACAGATACGCAGTATTTT
CDR3 protein: CASSTGTSATDTQYF

J gene: TRBJ1-1
D gene: NA
V gene: TRBV6-5
CDR3 length: 13
clone size: NA
CDR3 DNA: TGTGCCAGCAACTGGGGGCCGAACACTGAAGCTTTCTTT
CDR3 protein: CASNWGPNTEAFF

J gene: TRBJ1-2
D gene: NA
V gene: TRBV28
CDR3 length: 12
clone size: NA
CDR3 DNA: TGTGCCAGCAAGGGGGTTAACTGGGGCTACACCTTC
CDR3 protein: CASKGVNWGYTF

J gene: TRBJ1-6
D gene: TRBD1
V gene: TRBV9
CDR3 length: 15
clone size: NA
CDR3 DNA: TGTGCCAGCAGCCCGAGGGGACAGGGCAATTCACCCCTCCACTTT
CDR3 protein: CASSPRGQGNSPLHF

J gene: TRBJ2-2
D gene: NA
V gene: TRBV4-2
CDR3 length: 15
clone size: NA
CDR3 DNA: TGTGCCAGCAGCCAAGATTGGGGGGAAGCCGGGGAGCTGTTTTTT
CDR3 protein: CASSQDWGEAGELFF

J gene: TRBJ2-1
D gene: NA
V gene: TRBV7-8
CDR3 length: 13
clone size: once
CDR3 DNA: TGTGCCAGCGGTAGGAGCTCCTACAATGAGCAGTTCTTC
CDR3 protein: CASGRSSYNEQFF

J gene: TRBJ2-2
D gene: NA
V gene: TRBV6-4
CDR3 length: 14
clone size: NA
CDR3 DNA: TGTGCCAGCAGTACGGAAGGATACACCGGGGAGCTGTTTTTT
CDR3 protein: CASSTEGYTGELFF

J gene: TRBJ1-6
D gene: NA
V gene: TRBV13
CDR3 length: 15
clone size: NA
CDR3 DNA: TGTGCCAGCAGCTTAACTACAGGGCCCGGGGCACCCCTCCACTTT
CDR3 protein: CASSLTTGPGAPLHF

J gene: TRBJ1-1
D gene: TRBD1
V gene: TRBV3-1/TRBV3-2
CDR3 length: 15
clone size: NA
CDR3 DNA: TGTGCCAGCAGCAACACAGGGGTCCCGAACACTGAAGCTTTCTTT
CDR3 protein: CASSNTGVPNTEAFF

J gene: TRBJ2-7
D gene: NA
V gene: TRBV6-1
CDR3 length: 15
clone size: NA
CDR3 DNA: TGTGCCAGCAGTGATTTCGCGGACCGTTCCTACGAGCAGTACTTC
CDR3 protein: CASSDFADRSYEQYF

J gene: TRBJ1-1
D gene: TRBD1
V gene: TRBV2
CDR3 length: 19
clone size: NA
CDR3 DNA: TGTGCCAGCAGGAGCTCCAAAGGGACAGCGACCATTTCGAACACTGAAGCTTTCTTT
CDR3 protein: CASRSSKGTATISNTEAFF

J gene: TRBJ1-2
D gene: NA
V gene: TRBV29-1
CDR3 length: 13
clone size: NA
CDR3 DNA: TGCAGCGTTGTTCAGGCAGTCCACTATGGCTACACCTTC
CDR3 protein: CSVVQAVHYGYTF

J gene: TRBJ1-1
D gene: NA
V gene: TRBV5-4
CDR3 length: 15
clone size: NA
CDR3 DNA: TGTGCCAGCAGCTTGGCGGGGGCTTCGAACACTGAAGCTTTCTTT
CDR3 protein: CASSLAGASNTEAFF

J gene: TRBJ2-3
D gene: TRBD2
V gene: TRBV10-3
CDR3 length: 17
clone size: NA
CDR3 DNA: TGTGCCATCAGTGGGACTAGCGGGGACCCTAGCACAGATACGCAGTATTTT
CDR3 protein: CAISGTSGDPSTDTQYF

J gene: TRBJ2-1
D gene: NA
V gene: TRBV5-1
CDR3 length: 15
clone size: NA
CDR3 DNA: TGCGCCAGCAGCTTGGGACTAGCAGGGGGGCCTGAGCAGTTCTTC
CDR3 protein: CASSLGLAGGPEQFF

J gene: TRBJ2-7
D gene: NA
V gene: TRBV11-2
CDR3 length: 13
clone size: NA
CDR3 DNA: TGTGCCAGCTGCGACCGGGGCCACTACGAGCAGTACTTC
CDR3 protein: CASCDRGHYEQYF

J gene: TRBJ2-1
D gene: NA
V gene: TRBV6-2/TRBV6-3
CDR3 length: 14
clone size: NA
CDR3 DNA: TGTGCCAGCAGTTACTCACTAGTGAATAATGAGCAGTTCTTC
CDR3 protein: CASSYSLVNNEQFF

J gene: TRBJ2-7
D gene: NA
V gene: TRBV5-4
CDR3 length: 13
clone size: NA
CDR3 DNA: TGTGCCAGCAGCTTAGTATTAGGGGCCGAGCAGTACTTC
CDR3 protein: CASSLVLGAEQYF

J gene: TRBJ2-1
D gene: NA
V gene: TRBV9
CDR3 length: 15
clone size: NA
CDR3 DNA: TGTGCCAGCAGCGTTGGGGAGACTACCTACAATGAGCAGTTCTTC
CDR3 protein: CASSVGETTYNEQFF

J gene: TRBJ1-2
D gene: NA
V gene: TRBV2
CDR3 length: 18
clone size: NA
CDR3 DNA: TGTGCCAGCCGCCGCGGGGGGCAGGGGCTCGCTTCCCTCTATGGCTACACCTTC
CDR3 protein: CASRRGGQGLASLYGYTF

J gene: TRBJ2-3
D gene: NA
V gene: TRBV27
CDR3 length: 14
clone size: NA
CDR3 DNA: TGTGCCAGCAGTTTACAGGGGCGGGCAGATACGCAGTATTTT
CDR3 protein: CASSLQGRADTQYF

J gene: TRBJ2-7
D gene: TRBD2
V gene: TRBV5-8
CDR3 length: 13
clone size: NA
CDR3 DNA: TGTGCCAGCAGCCAGCGGGAGGCCTACGAGCAGTACTTC
CDR3 protein: CASSQREAYEQYF

J gene: TRBJ2-7
D gene: TRBD2
V gene: TRBV6-5
CDR3 length: 14
clone size: NA
CDR3 DNA: TGTGCCAGCGGGCGAGCGGGAGTAGACTACGAGCAGTACTTC
CDR3 protein: CASGRAGVDYEQYF

J gene: TRBJ1-1
D gene: NA
V gene: TRBV29-1
CDR3 length: 10
clone size: NA
CDR3 DNA: TGCAGCGCCCTAGAGACTGAAGCTTTCTTT
CDR3 protein: CSALETEAFF

J gene: TRBJ2-3
D gene: NA
V gene: TRBV7-9
CDR3 length: 15
clone size: NA
CDR3 DNA: TGTGCCAGCAGCCCGGACCGAGCTAGCACAGATACGCAGTATTTT
CDR3 protein: CASSPDRASTDTQYF